This TCR beta chain was observed in a study of chemoradiotherapy in HPV16-positive cancers. The assay was immunoSEQ multiplex PCR, and TCRdb's table has in-frame clones only and misses some. Of 15,000 or so clones listed, roughly 80% are singletons. With regard to this clone: One end of the junction fails to match germline, which may point to a read error.

The clonotype comes from a human donor with HPV-associated anogenital cancer. Sampling took place from a patient who underwent chemoradiotherapy.

The CDR3 reads CASSLGDSRNTIYF. CDR3 in DNA: TGTGCCAGCAGCTTAGGGGACTCTCGAAACACCATATATTTT. This chain connects TRBV7-2 to TRBJ1-3; the D gene is possibly TRBD1 (5 bases). From germline, CDR1 is SGHTA and CDR2 FQGNSA. The CDR3 is 14 amino acids. Full variable domain (rest looked up from reference TRBV7-2 and TRBJ1-3): GAGVSQSPSNKVTEKGKDVELRCDPISGHTALYWYRQSLGQGLEFLIYFQGNSAPDKSGLPSDRFSAERTGGSVSTLTIQRTQQEDSAVYLCASSLGDSRNTIYFGEGSWLTVV.